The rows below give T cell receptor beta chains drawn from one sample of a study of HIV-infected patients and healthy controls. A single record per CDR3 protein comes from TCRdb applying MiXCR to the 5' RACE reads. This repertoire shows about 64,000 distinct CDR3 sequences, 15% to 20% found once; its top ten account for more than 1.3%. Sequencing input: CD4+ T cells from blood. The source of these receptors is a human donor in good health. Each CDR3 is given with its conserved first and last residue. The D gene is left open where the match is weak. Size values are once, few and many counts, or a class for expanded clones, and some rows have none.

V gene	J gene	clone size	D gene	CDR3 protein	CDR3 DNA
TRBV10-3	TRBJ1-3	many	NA	CAITGVGNTIYF	TGTGCCATCACAGGGGTCGGAAACACCATATATTTT
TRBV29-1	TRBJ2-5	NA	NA	CSVESLAQETQYF	TGCAGCGTTGAATCTCTAGCGCAAGAGACCCAGTACTTC
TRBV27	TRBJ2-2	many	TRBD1	CASRSILTGGGTGELFF	TGTGCCAGCAGATCGATCCTTACAGGGGGTGGCACCGGGGAGCTGTTTTTT
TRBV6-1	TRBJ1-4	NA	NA	CASAHPNKGGEKLFF	TGTGCCAGCGCCCACCCCAATAAGGGGGGGGAAAAACTGTTTTTT
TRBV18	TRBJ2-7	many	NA	CASSPGTADYEQYF	TGTGCCAGCTCACCCGGGACGGCTGACTACGAGCAGTACTTC
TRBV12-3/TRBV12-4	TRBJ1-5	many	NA	CASSLFGGGQPQHF	TGTGCCAGCAGTTTATTCGGCGGTGGTCAGCCCCAGCATTTT
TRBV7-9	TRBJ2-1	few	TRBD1	CASSPRTGPNEQFF	TGTGCCAGCAGCCCCCGGACAGGCCCCAATGAGCAGTTCTTC
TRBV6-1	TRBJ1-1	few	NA	CASSANLNTEAFF	TGTGCCAGCAGTGCGAACTTGAACACTGAAGCTTTCTTT
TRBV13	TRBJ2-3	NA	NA	CASSPRRVSTDTQYF	TGTGCCAGCAGCCCCCGACGGGTGAGCACAGATACGCAGTATTTT
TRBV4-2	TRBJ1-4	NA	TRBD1	CASSQETGGNEKLFF	TGTGCCAGCAGCCAAGAAACAGGGGGCAATGAAAAACTGTTTTTT
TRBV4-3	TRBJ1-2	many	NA	CASSPEGDRNYGYTF	TGCGCCAGCAGCCCAGAGGGGGACCGGAACTATGGCTACACCTTC
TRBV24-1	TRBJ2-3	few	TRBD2	CATSDFTSGRTDTQYF	TGTGCCACCAGTGATTTCACTAGCGGACGCACAGATACGCAGTATTTT
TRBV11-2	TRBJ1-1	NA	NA	CASGVGLLAFF	TGTGCCAGCGGAGTAGGTTTGCTAGCTTTCTTT
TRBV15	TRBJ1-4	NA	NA	CATSNLGGTEKLFF	TGTGCCACCAGCAATCTAGGGGGGACTGAAAAACTGTTTTTT
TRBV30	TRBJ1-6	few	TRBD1	CAWSVSSLLSDRRHNSPLHF	TGTGCCTGGAGTGTAAGTTCCTTGTTATCGGACAGGCGCCATAATTCACCCCTCCACTTT
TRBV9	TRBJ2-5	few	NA	CASSERTGGGTQYF	TGTGCCAGCAGCGAGAGGACAGGAGGGGGGACCCAGTACTTC
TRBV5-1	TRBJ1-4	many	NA	CASSGPTNEKLFF	TGCGCCAGCAGCGGCCCTACTAATGAAAAACTGTTTTTT
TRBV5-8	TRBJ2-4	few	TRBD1	CASSVAGTVAKNIQYF	TGTGCCAGCAGCGTCGCCGGGACAGTAGCCAAAAACATTCAGTACTTC
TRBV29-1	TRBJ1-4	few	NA	CSVLRDEKLFF	TGCAGCGTTTTGAGGGACGAAAAACTGTTTTTT
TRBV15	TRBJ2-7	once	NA	CATSRGAAGTAYEQYF	TGTGCCACCAGCAGAGGAGCGGCGGGGACCGCCTACGAGCAGTACTTC
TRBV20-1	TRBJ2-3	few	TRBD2	CSARDFRGLAGRTDTQYF	TGCAGTGCTAGAGATTTCCGTGGACTAGCGGGTCGGACAGATACGCAGTATTTT
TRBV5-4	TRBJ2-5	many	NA	CASSLDPGPETQYF	TGTGCCAGCAGCTTGGATCCGGGGCCAGAGACCCAGTACTTC
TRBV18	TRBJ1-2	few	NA	CASSPDIITNYGYTF	TGTGCCAGCTCACCTGACATAATTACTAACTATGGCTACACCTTC
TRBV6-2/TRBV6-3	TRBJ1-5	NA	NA	CASSYGWGNQPQHF	TGTGCCAGCAGTTACGGATGGGGCAATCAGCCCCAGCATTTT
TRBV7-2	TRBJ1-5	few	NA	CASSLVGFQGQPQHF	TGTGCCAGCAGCTTAGTTGGCTTTCAGGGGCAGCCCCAGCATTTT
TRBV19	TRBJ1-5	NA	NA	CASSIDGGNQPQHF	TGTGCCAGTAGTATAGATGGAGGCAATCAGCCCCAGCATTTT
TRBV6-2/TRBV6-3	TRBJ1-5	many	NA	CASKGGVMSNQPQHF	TGTGCCAGCAAGGGGGGAGTTATGAGCAATCAGCCCCAGCATTTT
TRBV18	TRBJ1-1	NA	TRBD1	CASSPGTANTEAFF	TGTGCCAGCTCACCCGGGACAGCGAACACTGAAGCTTTCTTT
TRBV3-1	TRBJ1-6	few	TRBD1	CASSQGDRDNSPLHF	TGTGCCAGCAGCCAAGGGGACAGGGATAATTCACCCCTCCACTTT
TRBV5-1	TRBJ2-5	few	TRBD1	CASSRTGGLETQYF	TGCGCCAGCAGCCGGACAGGGGGCTTGGAGACCCAGTACTTC
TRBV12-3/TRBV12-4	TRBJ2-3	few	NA	CASSSGLGASTDTQYF	TGTGCCAGCAGTTCGGGGCTGGGAGCTAGCACAGATACGCAGTATTTT
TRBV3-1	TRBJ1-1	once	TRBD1	CASSRQTGRVNTEAFF	TGTGCCAGCAGCCGCCAGACAGGGAGGGTGAACACTGAAGCTTTCTTT
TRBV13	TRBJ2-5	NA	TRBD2	CASSSAVPGLAGVETQYF	TGTGCCAGCAGCTCAGCCGTACCGGGACTAGCGGGAGTAGAGACCCAGTACTTC
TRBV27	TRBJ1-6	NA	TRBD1	CASSSGTGNKYNSPLHF	TGTGCCAGCAGCTCCGGGACAGGGAACAAGTATAATTCACCCCTCCACTTT
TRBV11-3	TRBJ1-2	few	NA	CASSFTQGHYGYTF	TGTGCCAGCAGTTTCACCCAGGGGCACTATGGCTACACCTTC
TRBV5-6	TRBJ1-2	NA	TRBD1	CASSLLSTGGVLGYTF	TGTGCCAGCAGCTTACTCTCGACAGGGGGCGTTCTCGGCTACACCTTC
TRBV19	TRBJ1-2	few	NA	CASSRTSGDHGYTF	TGTGCCAGTAGCCGAACTTCAGGGGACCATGGCTACACCTTC
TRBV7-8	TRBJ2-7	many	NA	CASSPARMGTYEQYF	TGTGCCAGCAGCCCGGCCAGAATGGGGACCTACGAGCAGTACTTC
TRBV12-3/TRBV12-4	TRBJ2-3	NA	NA	CASRVAEGHTDTQYF	TGTGCCAGCAGAGTGGCGGAGGGGCACACAGATACGCAGTATTTT